The 3 T cell receptor beta chains reported below all come from one sample, sequenced in a study of CD8+ T cells in alopecia areata. RNA was isolated and reverse transcribed to cDNA, the sequencing template. Libraries were prepared by immunoSEQ multiplex PCR; TCRdb keeps only in-frame clonotypes and omits some of them. The sample holds 100,000 to 130,000 clones; 45% to 60% are singletons and the top ten take roughly 25%. The sequenced sample was NKG2D-low CD8+ T cells sorted from blood. The receptors originated from a human donor with alopecia areata.

J is TRBJ2-1 and V is TRBV15; maybe TRBD1 (6 bases). The CDR3 consists of 13 residues. Trimming took 1 base from V and 8 from J, leaving 9 bases between them. Germline CDR1 LNHNV, CDR2 YYDKDF (reference sequence). CDR3 sequence (DNA): TGTGCCACCAGCAGAGGACAGGTCGATGAGCAGTTCTTC. Its translation: CATSRGQVDEQFF. The full variable domain, rest sourced from reference TRBV15 and TRBJ2-1, is DAMVIQNPRYQVTQFGKPVTLSCSQTLNHNVMYWYQQKSSQAPKLLFHYYDKDFNNEADTPDNFQSRRPNTSFCFLDIRSPGLGDTAMYLCATSRGQVDEQFFGPGTRLTVL.

This clone has just a few counts. This rearrangement joins TRBV7-9 to TRBJ1-2; 7 bases map to TRBD1. Germline values: CDR1 SEHNR, CDR2 FQNEAQ (reference sequence). Germline trimming cut 3 bases from V and 4 bases from J; bases unmatched to any gene: 11. The CDR3 has 16 amino acids. The CDR3 region has the DNA TGTGCCAGCAGCTTTCGGGGGACAGTAGGTAGCTATGGCTACACCTTC. Translated, it gives CASSFRGTVGSYGYTF.

The chain couples TRBV5-1 to TRBJ2-5; the D gene could be TRBD1 or TRBD2 (6 bases each). Germline lookup yields CDR1 SGHRS and CDR2 YFSETQ. The CDR3 runs 16 residues. The V and J ends lost 3 bases and 2 bases respectively, with 17 bases between them. CDR3: CASSSGGTGTQETQYF. Here the CDR3 DNA reads TGCGCCAGCAGCTCCGGGGGCACCGGGACTCAAGAGACCCAGTACTTC.